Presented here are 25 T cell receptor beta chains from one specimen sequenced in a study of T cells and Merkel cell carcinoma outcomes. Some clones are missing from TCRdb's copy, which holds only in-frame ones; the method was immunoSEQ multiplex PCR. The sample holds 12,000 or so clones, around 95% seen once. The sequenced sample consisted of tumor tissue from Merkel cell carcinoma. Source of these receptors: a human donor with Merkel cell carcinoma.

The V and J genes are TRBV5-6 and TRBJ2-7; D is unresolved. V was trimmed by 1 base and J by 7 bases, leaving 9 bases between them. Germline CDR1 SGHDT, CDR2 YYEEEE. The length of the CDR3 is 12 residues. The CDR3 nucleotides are TGTGCCAGCAGCTTGAAAAGTCGGGAGCAGTACTTC. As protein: CASSLKSREQYF.

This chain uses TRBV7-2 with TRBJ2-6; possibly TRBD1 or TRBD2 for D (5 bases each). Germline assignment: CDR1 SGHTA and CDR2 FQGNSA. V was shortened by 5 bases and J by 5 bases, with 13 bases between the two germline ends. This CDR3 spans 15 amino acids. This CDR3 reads CASSLQGRRANVLTF. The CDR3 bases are TGTGCCAGCAGCCTGCAGGGACGCAGGGCCAACGTCCTGACTTTC.

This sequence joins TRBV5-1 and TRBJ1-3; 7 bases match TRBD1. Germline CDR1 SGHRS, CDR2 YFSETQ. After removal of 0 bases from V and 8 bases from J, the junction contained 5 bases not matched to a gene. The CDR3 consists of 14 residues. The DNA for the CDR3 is TGCGCCAGCAGCTTGGGGGGGACAGTAGACACCATATATTTT. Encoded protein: CASSLGGTVDTIYF.

Written as DNA, the CDR3 is TGTGCCAGCAGCCAAGTAAAGGGGTACACTGAAGCTTTCTTT. Translating it yields CASSQVKGYTEAFF. The chain couples TRBV4-2 to TRBJ1-1, with D maybe TRBD1 (5 bases). The CDR3 length is 14 residues. With 1 base removed from V and 3 bases from J, the gap between germline ends came to 9 bases. The germline CDR1 and CDR2 sequences are LGHNA and YNFKEQ.

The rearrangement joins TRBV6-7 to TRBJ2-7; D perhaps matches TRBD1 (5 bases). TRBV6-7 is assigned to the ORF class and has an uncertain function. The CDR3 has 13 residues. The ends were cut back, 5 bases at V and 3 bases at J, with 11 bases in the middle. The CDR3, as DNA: TGTGCCAGCAGTAGACTCGACAGCTACGAGCAGTACTTC. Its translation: CASSRLDSYEQYF.

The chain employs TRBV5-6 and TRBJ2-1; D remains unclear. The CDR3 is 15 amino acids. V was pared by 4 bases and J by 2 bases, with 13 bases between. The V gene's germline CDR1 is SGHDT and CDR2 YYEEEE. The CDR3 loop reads CASSPPAVPYNEQFF. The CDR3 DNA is TGTGCCAGCAGCCCCCCAGCTGTCCCCTACAATGAGCAGTTCTTC.

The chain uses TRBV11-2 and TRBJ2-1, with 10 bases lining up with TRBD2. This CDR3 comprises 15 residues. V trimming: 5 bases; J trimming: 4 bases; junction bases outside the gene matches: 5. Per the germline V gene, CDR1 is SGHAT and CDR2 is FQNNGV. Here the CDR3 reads CASSILAGLYNEQFF. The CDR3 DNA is TGTGCCAGCAGCATACTAGCGGGACTTTACAATGAGCAGTTCTTC.

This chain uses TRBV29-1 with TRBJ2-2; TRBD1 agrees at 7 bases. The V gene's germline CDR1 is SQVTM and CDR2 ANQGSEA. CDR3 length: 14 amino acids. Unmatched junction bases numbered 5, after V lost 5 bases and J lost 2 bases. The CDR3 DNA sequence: TGCAGCGTTCTCGGGACAGCAAACACCGGGGAGCTGTTTTTT. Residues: CSVLGTANTGELFF.

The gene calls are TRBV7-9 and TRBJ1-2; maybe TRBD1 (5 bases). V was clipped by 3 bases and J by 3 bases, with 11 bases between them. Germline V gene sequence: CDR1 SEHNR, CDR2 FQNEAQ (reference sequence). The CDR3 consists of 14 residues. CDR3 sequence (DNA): TGTGCCAGCAGCTTTCGGGGGGGACACTATGGCTACACCTTC. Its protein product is CASSFRGGHYGYTF.

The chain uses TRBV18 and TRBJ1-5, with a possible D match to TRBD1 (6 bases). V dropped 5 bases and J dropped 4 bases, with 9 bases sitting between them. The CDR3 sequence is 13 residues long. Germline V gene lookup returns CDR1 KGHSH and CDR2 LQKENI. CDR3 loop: CASSRGTNQPQHF. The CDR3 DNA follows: TGTGCCAGCTCAAGGGGGACGAATCAGCCCCAGCATTTT. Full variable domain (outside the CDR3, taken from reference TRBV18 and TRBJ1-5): NAGVMQNPRHLVRRRGQEARLRCSPMKGHSHVYWYRQLPEEGLKFMVYLQKENIIDESGMPKERFSAEFPKEGPSILRIQQVVRGDSAAYFCASSRGTNQPQHFGDGTRLSIL.

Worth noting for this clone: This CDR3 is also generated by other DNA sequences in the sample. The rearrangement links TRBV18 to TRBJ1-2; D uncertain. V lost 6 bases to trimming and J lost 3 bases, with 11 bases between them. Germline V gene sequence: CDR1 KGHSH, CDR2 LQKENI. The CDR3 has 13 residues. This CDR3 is CASSPGSDYGYTF. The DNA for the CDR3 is TGTGCCAGCTCGCCGGGTTCGGACTATGGCTACACCTTC.

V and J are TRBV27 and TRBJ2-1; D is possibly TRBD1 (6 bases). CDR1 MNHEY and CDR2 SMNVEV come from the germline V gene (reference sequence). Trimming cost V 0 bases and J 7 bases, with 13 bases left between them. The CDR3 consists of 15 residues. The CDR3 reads CASSLSPGAINEQFF. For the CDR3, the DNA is TGTGCCAGCAGTTTATCGCCAGGGGCGATAAATGAGCAGTTCTTC.

CDR3 nucleotide sequence: TGTGCCAGTAGTATAGGCTACGAGCAGTACTTC. Protein: CASSIGYEQYF. The chain joins TRBV19 to TRBJ2-7; no firm D call. The CDR3 runs to 11 residues. V was trimmed by 1 base and J by 3 bases, leaving 1 base between them. Germline CDR1 reads LNHDA; CDR2 reads SQIVND (reference sequence).

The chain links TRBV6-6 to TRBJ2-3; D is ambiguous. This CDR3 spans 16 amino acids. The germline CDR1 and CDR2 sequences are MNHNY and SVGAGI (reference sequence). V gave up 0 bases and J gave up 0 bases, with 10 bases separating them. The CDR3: CASSYSLGESTDTQYF. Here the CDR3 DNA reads TGTGCCAGCAGTTACTCCCTGGGCGAGAGCACAGATACGCAGTATTTT.

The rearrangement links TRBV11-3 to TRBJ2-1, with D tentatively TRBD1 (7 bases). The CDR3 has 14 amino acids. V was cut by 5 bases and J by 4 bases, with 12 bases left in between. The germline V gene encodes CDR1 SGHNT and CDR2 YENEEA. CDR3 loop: CASSTRGRYNEQFF. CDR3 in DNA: TGTGCCAGCAGCACCAGGGGGAGGTACAATGAGCAGTTCTTC.

CDR3 DNA sequence: TGTGCCAGCAGCCAGCCGGAGGGTAGCGGGAATTACGAGCAGTACTTC. It encodes CASSQPEGSGNYEQYF. The rearrangement joins TRBV4-2 to TRBJ2-7; 8 bases agree with TRBD2. This CDR3 is built from 16 residues. Unmatched junction bases numbered 11, after V lost 3 bases and J lost 4 bases. The germline CDR1 and CDR2 sequences are LGHNA and YNFKEQ.

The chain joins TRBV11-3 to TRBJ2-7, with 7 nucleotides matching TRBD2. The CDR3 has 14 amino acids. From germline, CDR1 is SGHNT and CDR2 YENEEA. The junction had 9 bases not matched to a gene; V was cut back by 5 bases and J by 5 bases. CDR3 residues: CASSNSGGIHEQYF. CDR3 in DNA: TGTGCCAGCAGCAATTCCGGGGGGATCCACGAGCAGTACTTC.

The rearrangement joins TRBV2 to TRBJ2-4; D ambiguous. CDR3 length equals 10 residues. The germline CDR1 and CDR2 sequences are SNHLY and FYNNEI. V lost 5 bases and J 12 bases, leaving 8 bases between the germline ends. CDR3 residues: CASSFENQYF. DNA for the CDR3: TGTGCCAGCAGTTTTGAAAATCAGTACTTC.

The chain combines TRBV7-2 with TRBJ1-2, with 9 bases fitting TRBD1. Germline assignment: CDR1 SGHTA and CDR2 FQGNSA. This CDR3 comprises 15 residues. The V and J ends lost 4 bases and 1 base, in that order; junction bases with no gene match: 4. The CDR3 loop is CASSSPGQGNYGYTF. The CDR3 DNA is TGTGCCAGCAGCTCACCGGGACAGGGTAACTATGGCTACACCTTC.

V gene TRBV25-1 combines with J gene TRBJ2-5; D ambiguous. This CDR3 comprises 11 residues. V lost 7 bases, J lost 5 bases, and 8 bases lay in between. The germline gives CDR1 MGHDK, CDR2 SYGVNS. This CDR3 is CASTFGETQYF. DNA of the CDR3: TGTGCCAGCACCTTCGGGGAGACCCAGTACTTC.

The CDR3, as DNA: TGTGCCAGCAGCGTAGAACTAGCGGGAGTTGATACGCAGTATTTT. It translates to CASSVELAGVDTQYF. The chain recombines TRBV9 with TRBJ2-3; TRBD2 matches at 11 bases. Germline trimming cut 0 bases from V and 6 bases from J; bases unmatched to any gene: 3. Per germline, CDR1 SGDLS and CDR2 YYNGEE. This CDR3 spans 15 amino acids. The full variable domain, in which reference TRBV9 and TRBJ2-3 provide the parts outside the CDR3, is DSGVTQTPKHLITATGQRVTLRCSPRSGDLSVYWYQQSLDQGLQFLIQYYNGEERAKGNILERFSAQQFPDLHSELNLSSLELGDSALYFCASSVELAGVDTQYFGPGTRLTVL.

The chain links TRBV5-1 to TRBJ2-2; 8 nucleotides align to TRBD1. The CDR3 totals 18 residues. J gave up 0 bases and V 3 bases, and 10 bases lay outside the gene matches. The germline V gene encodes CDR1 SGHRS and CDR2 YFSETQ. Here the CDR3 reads CASSWGDRLRTNTGELFF. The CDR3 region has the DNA TGCGCCAGCAGCTGGGGGGACAGGTTGAGGACGAACACCGGGGAGCTGTTTTTT.

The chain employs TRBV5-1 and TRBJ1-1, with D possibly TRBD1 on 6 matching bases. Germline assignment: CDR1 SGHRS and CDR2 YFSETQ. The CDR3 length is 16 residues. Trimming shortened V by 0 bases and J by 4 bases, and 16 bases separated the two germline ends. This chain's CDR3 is CASSLGQGSVGTEAFF. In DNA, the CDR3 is TGCGCCAGCAGCTTGGGGCAGGGGTCCGTTGGCACTGAAGCTTTCTTT.

The CDR3 DNA follows: TGTGCCAGCAGTTACGGCCAGACCTCTGGGGCCAACGTCCTGACTTTC. Translating it yields CASSYGQTSGANVLTF. J is TRBJ2-6 and V is TRBV6-6; D ambiguous. The germline CDR1 and CDR2 sequences are MNHNY and SVGAGI (reference sequence). V was shortened by 2 bases and J by 0 bases, with 8 bases between the two germline ends. This CDR3 spans 16 amino acids.

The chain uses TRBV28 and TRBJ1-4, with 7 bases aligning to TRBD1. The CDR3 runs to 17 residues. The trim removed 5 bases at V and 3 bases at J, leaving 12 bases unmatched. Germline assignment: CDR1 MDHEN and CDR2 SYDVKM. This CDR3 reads CASSGGRRGQSNEKLFF. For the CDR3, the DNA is TGTGCCAGCAGTGGGGGAAGAAGGGGACAGTCTAATGAAAAACTGTTTTTT.